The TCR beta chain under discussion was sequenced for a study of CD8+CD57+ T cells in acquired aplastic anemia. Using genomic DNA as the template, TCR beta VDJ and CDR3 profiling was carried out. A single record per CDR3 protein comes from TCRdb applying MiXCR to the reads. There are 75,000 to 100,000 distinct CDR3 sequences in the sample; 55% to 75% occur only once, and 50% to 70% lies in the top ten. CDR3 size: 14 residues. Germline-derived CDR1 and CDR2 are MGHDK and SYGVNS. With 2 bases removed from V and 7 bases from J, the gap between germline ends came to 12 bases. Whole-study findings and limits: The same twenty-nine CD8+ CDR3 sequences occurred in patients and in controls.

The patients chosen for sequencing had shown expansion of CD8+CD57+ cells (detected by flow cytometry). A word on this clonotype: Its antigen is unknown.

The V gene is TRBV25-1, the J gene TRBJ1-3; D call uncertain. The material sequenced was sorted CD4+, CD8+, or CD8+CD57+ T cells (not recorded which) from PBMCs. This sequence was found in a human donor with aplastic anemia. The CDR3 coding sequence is TGTGCCAGCAGTGAAATCGGGTCCCGGAACACCATATATTTT. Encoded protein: CASSEIGSRNTIYF.